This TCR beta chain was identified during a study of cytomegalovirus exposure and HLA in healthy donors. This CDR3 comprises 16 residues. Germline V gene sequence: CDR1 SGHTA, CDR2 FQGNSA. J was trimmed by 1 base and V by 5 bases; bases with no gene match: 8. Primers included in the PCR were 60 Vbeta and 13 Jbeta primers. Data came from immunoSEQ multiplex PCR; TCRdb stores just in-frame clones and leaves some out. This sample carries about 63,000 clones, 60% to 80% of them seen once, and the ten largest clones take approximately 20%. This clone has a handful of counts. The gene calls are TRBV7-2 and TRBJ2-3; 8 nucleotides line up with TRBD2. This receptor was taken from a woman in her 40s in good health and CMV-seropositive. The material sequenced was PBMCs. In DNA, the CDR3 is TGTGCCAGCAGCGGGCGTCGGGGGGGCCGCACAGATACGCAGTATTTT. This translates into CASSGRRGGRTDTQYF. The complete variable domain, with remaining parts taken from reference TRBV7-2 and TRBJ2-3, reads GAGVSQSPSNKVTEKGKDVELRCDPISGHTALYWYRQSLGQGLEFLIYFQGNSAPDKSGLPSDRFSAERTGGSVSTLTIQRTQQEDSAVYLCASSGRRGGRTDTQYFGPGTRLTVL.